This T cell receptor (beta chain) originates from a study of blood T cell repertoires in COVID-19. As for the study in general: The United States, Italy and Spain provided the acute and convalescent COVID-19 samples. Sources were T cells, B-cell-depleted T cells, or PBMCs; the material itself was cDNA or gDNA.

Source study methods: Reference gene primer amplification in the assay estimated nucleated cell counts. Here immunoSEQ multiplex PCR was the method, and the copy in TCRdb shows in-frame clones only, minus some. That table supplies the V and J calls and clone size; D and trimming were determined from the DNA. In the table there are roughly 380,000 clones, 81% of which are singletons. CDR3 size: 13 residues. The V gene lost 3 bases and the J gene lost 8 bases, with 11 bases spanning the gap. Germline CDR1 and CDR2: KGHSH and LQKENI. The origin of this receptor is a human donor with acute or convalescent COVID-19. The donor label of this sample is uncertain. Sequenced material: peripheral blood. The chain is built from TRBV18 and TRBJ2-4; possibly TRBD1 for D (6 bases). CDR3 DNA: TGTGCCAGCTCACCCCCCCAGGGGCACATTCAGTACTTC. As protein: CASSPPQGHIQYF.